This entry lists 21 T cell receptor beta chains sequenced from one sample in a study of response to subunit inactivated influenza vaccine. TCRdb re-called the RT-PCR reads with MiXCR, one entry per CDR3 protein. The sample records roughly 700,000 distinct CDR3 sequences, 15% to 19% being singletons. This specimen was PBMCs from blood, taken roughly 12 days after vaccination. The receptor set was obtained from a middle-aged man who received an inactivated influenza vaccine.

The chain joins TRBV7-2 to TRBJ1-4, with 7 bases fitting TRBD1. The CDR3 length is 15 residues. The V segment lost 5 bases and the J segment 4 bases; nucleotides outside the gene matches: 7. Germline V gene lookup returns CDR1 SGHTA and CDR2 FQGNSA. CDR3 region: CASSPAGGRNEKLFF. CDR3 coding DNA: TGTGCCAGCAGCCCGGCAGGGGGGCGTAATGAAAAACTGTTTTTT.

This sequence joins TRBV6-5 and TRBJ1-1; no reliable D call. The length of the CDR3 is 13 residues. Trimming removed 0 bases at V and 7 bases at J, with 9 bases between. CDR1 MNHEY and CDR2 SVGAGI come from the germline V gene. CDR3 sequence (DNA): TGTGCCAGCAGTTACTCAGCGGGGTATGAAGCTTTCTTT. This codes for CASSYSAGYEAFF.

The chain is built from TRBV10-3 and TRBJ2-1; D may be TRBD1 or TRBD2 (6 bases each). Per germline, CDR1 ENHRY and CDR2 SYGVKD. V gave up 3 bases and J gave up 0 bases, with 15 bases separating them. The CDR3 covers 17 residues. The CDR3 reads CAISDSSGASSYNEQFF. CDR3 coding DNA: TGTGCCATCAGTGATTCGTCGGGGGCCTCCTCCTACAATGAGCAGTTCTTC.

This clonotype was found a few times. This rearrangement joins TRBV5-1 to TRBJ2-5, with TRBD2 matching over 8 bases. This CDR3 has 15 residues. Trimming at V came to 0 bases and at J to 5 bases, leaving 6 bases not matched to a gene. Germline values: CDR1 SGHRS, CDR2 YFSETQ. The CDR3 region has the DNA TGCGCCAGCAGCTTGGAAGGCGGGAGGATGGAGACCCAGTACTTC. It specifies CASSLEGGRMETQYF.

The chain couples TRBV11-2 to TRBJ1-6; D may be TRBD1 (5 bases). V was cut by 5 bases and J by 15 bases, with 23 bases left in between. The length of the CDR3 is 15 residues. Germline V gives CDR1 SGHAT, CDR2 FQNNGV. In DNA, the CDR3 is TGTGCCAGCAGCGCCCAGGTGAGGAGGGGAGCCTTCCTCCACTTT. Residues: CASSAQVRRGAFLHF.

The rearrangement joins TRBV10-2 to TRBJ2-1; 7 nucleotides line up with TRBD2. V trimming: 2 bases; J trimming: 8 bases; junction bases outside the gene matches: 15. The CDR3 totals 17 residues. Germline assignment: CDR1 WSHSY and CDR2 SAAADI. In nucleotides, the CDR3 is TGCGCCAGCAGTGAGCAAGGTGCGGGAGTAAGACTGGATGAGCAGTTCTTC. As protein: CASSEQGAGVRLDEQFF.

The rearrangement joins TRBV25-1 to TRBJ1-1; a possible D gene is TRBD1 (5 bases). Trimming took 3 bases from V and 2 from J, leaving 16 bases between them. CDR1 is MGHDK and CDR2 is SYGVNS in the germline V gene. CDR3 size: 16 residues. CDR3 coding DNA: TGTGCCAGCAGTGAGGGTGGGGGTACCCTAAACACTGAAGCTTTCTTT. Its protein is CASSEGGGTLNTEAFF.

Here the CDR3 DNA reads TGTGCCAGCAGTGTGACCGACGGCGCCGGGGAGCTGTTTTTT. Translation gives CASSVTDGAGELFF. The V gene is TRBV2, the J gene TRBJ2-2; D is unclear. Trimming removed 4 bases from V and 6 bases from J, with 12 bases in between. The CDR3 is 14 residues long. The germline gives CDR1 SNHLY, CDR2 FYNNEI.

This chain joins TRBV10-3 and TRBJ1-4; D is unclear. Per the germline V gene, CDR1 is ENHRY and CDR2 is SYGVKD. CDR3 length: 13 amino acids. Trimming removed 0 bases from V and 8 bases from J, with 7 bases in between. CDR3 protein: CAISESIAEKLFF. CDR3 in DNA: TGTGCCATCAGTGAGTCTATAGCGGAAAAACTGTTTTTT.

In this sample, this clonotype turned up a few times. V usage is TRBV29-1 and J usage is TRBJ2-3; D is perhaps TRBD1 (7 bases). The CDR3 sequence is 14 residues long. Trimming cost V 4 bases and J 2 bases, with 13 bases left between them. Germline lookup yields CDR1 SQVTM and CDR2 ANQGSEA. The CDR3 DNA reads TGCAGCGTTGTAGGGGGCGGGAACACAGATACGCAGTATTTT. It encodes CSVVGGGNTDTQYF.

This clonotype was detected only a few times. The rearrangement joins TRBV12-3 or TRBV12-4 to TRBJ2-1; 11 bases map to TRBD2. The CDR3 is 15 residues long. The V segment lost 2 bases and the J segment 6 bases; nucleotides outside the gene matches: 3. CDR3 DNA sequence: TGTGCCAGCAGTTTACATAGCGGGGGGGCCAATGAGCAGTTCTTC. As protein: CASSLHSGGANEQFF.

This clonotype occurred a few times. The rearrangement joins TRBV7-2 to TRBJ2-3, with D tentatively TRBD1 or TRBD2 (5 bases each). Looked up from germline, CDR1 is SGHTA and CDR2 is FQGNSA. Trimming cost V 8 bases and J 4 bases, with 13 bases left between them. The CDR3 has 13 residues. CDR3 coding DNA: TGTGCCAGCGGGGCAGGGCGGGCAGATACGCAGTATTTT. Translated, it gives CASGAGRADTQYF.

This clonotype was recorded at least ten times. This sequence joins TRBV20-1 and TRBJ2-3, with 11 bases lining up with TRBD2. This CDR3 has 17 residues. With 7 bases clipped from V and 8 bases from J, the junction kept 20 bases outside the gene matches. Germline CDR1 and CDR2: DFQATT and SNEGSKA (reference sequence). The CDR3 region is CSVSTGTSGAGMSTQYF. The CDR3 DNA is TGCAGTGTTTCCACCGGGACTAGCGGTGCCGGGATGAGTACGCAGTATTTT.

The chain uses TRBV10-3 and TRBJ2-7; 7 bases are shared with TRBD1. The CDR3 has 15 residues. The J segment lost 3 bases and the V segment lost 5 bases, leaving 10 bases of the junction unmatched. Germline-derived CDR1 and CDR2 are ENHRY and SYGVKD. CDR3 in amino acids: CAISKGTADFYEQYF. The CDR3 region has the DNA TGTGCCATCAGTAAAGGGACAGCGGACTTCTACGAGCAGTACTTC.

Only a few counts were recorded for this clonotype. CDR3 sequence reads: CASSANRGGNTEAFF. As DNA, the CDR3 is TGTGCCAGCAGTGCTAACCGAGGAGGGAACACTGAAGCTTTCTTT. V gene TRBV28 combines with J gene TRBJ1-1; D is unresolved. Germline V gene sequence: CDR1 MDHEN, CDR2 SYDVKM. Trimming left V 5 bases short and J 1 base short, with 14 bases between. This CDR3 is built from 15 residues.

This clonotype was detected only a few times. The genes are TRBV24-1 and TRBJ2-1; D unresolved. CDR1 is KGHDR, CDR2 SFDVKD, per germline. The CDR3 consists of 12 residues. The V end lost 6 bases, the J end lost 7 bases, and 9 bases lay between the germline ends. The CDR3 here is CATSSFGNEQFF. The CDR3 DNA sequence: TGTGCCACCAGTTCGTTCGGGAATGAGCAGTTCTTC.

The V call is TRBV27, the J call TRBJ1-2, with D possibly TRBD1 on 5 matching bases. Per germline, CDR1 MNHEY and CDR2 SMNVEV (reference sequence). V lost 8 bases, J lost 3 bases, and 13 bases lay in between. The CDR3 covers 13 residues. CDR3 DNA sequence: TGTGCCAGCTCTGGGGGGAGGTACTATGGCTACACCTTC. Translated, it gives CASSGGRYYGYTF.

This clonotype was detected ten times or more. The V gene is TRBV12-3 or TRBV12-4, the J gene TRBJ2-3, with D perhaps TRBD1 (6 bases). This CDR3 comprises 16 residues. The germline V and J ends were trimmed by 0 bases and 0 bases, with 10 bases remaining between them. CDR3 sequence: CASSLAAGESTDTQYF. Written as DNA, the CDR3 is TGTGCCAGCAGTTTAGCCGCAGGGGAAAGCACAGATACGCAGTATTTT.

The V call is TRBV11-1, the J call TRBJ2-1; 9 nucleotides agree with TRBD1. The CDR3 length is 15 residues. Germline loops: CDR1 SGHAT, CDR2 FQDESV (reference sequence). V was pared by 5 bases and J by 8 bases, with 10 bases of the junction left unmatched. This CDR3 is CASSKRQGDGDEQFF. The CDR3 nucleotides are TGTGCCAGCAGCAAACGACAGGGGGATGGAGATGAGCAGTTCTTC.

This clonotype has a handful of counts. The chain is built from TRBV28 and TRBJ2-2; tentative D call: TRBD2 (5 bases). The CDR3 sequence is 15 residues long. Germline CDR1 and CDR2: MDHEN and SYDVKM. V lost 7 bases and J 2 bases, leaving 14 bases between the germline ends. CDR3 sequence: CASTQGLLNTGELFF. CDR3 nucleotides: TGTGCCAGCACACAAGGACTTCTAAACACCGGGGAGCTGTTTTTT.

The sample holds a few counts of this clonotype. The rearrangement joins TRBV15 to TRBJ2-7; TRBD1 aligns across 10 bases. Germline CDR1 LNHNV, CDR2 YYDKDF (reference sequence). The length of the CDR3 is 14 residues. V shed 5 bases, J shed 5 bases, and the junction held 6 bases outside the gene matches. The CDR3 DNA reads TGTGCCACCAGCGCCCAAGGGACAGGGGACGAGCAGTACTTC. It encodes CATSAQGTGDEQYF.